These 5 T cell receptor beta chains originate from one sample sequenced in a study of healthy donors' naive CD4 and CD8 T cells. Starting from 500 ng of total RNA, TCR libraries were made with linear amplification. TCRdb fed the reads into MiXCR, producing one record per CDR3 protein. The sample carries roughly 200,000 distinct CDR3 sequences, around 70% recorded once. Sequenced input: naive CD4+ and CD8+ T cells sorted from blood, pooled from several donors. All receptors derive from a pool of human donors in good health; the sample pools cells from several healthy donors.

In nucleotides, the CDR3 is TGTGCCAGTGGTCGTCCGGGAGGGCTCCCTGAAGCTTTCTTT. Its translation: CASGRPGGLPEAFF. The V call is TRBV19, the J call TRBJ1-1; D remains ambiguous. The length of the CDR3 is 14 residues. Looked up from germline, CDR1 is LNHDA and CDR2 is SQIVND (reference sequence). Between the trimmed V and J ends, which lost 8 bases and 6 bases, there was a span of 19 bases.

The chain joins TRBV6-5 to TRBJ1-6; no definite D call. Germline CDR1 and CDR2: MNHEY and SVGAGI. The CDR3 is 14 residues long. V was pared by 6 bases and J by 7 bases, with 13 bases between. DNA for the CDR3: TGTGCCAGCAGCCGCCGGACGGCAAATTCACCCCTCCACTTT. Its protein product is CASSRRTANSPLHF.

CDR3 bases: TGTGCCAGTCAGAGCTCTGGAAACACCATATATTTT. This codes for CASQSSGNTIYF. The V and J genes are TRBV6-5 and TRBJ1-3; D is uncertain. Looked up from germline, CDR1 is MNHEY and CDR2 is SVGAGI. This CDR3 is built from 12 residues. Trimming pared 9 bases from V and 0 bases from J, leaving 6 bases between.

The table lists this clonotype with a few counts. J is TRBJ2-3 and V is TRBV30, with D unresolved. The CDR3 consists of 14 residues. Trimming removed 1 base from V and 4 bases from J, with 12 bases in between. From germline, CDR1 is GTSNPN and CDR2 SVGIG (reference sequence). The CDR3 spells CAWSDLASPDTQYF. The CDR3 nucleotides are TGTGCCTGGAGTGACTTGGCGAGTCCAGATACGCAGTATTTT.

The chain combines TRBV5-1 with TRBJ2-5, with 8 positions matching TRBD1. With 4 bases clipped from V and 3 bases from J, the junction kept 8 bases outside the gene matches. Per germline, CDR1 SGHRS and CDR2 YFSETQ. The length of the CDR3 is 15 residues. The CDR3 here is CASSPSGTGEETQYF. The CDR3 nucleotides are TGCGCCAGCAGCCCGTCGGGGACAGGCGAAGAGACCCAGTACTTC.